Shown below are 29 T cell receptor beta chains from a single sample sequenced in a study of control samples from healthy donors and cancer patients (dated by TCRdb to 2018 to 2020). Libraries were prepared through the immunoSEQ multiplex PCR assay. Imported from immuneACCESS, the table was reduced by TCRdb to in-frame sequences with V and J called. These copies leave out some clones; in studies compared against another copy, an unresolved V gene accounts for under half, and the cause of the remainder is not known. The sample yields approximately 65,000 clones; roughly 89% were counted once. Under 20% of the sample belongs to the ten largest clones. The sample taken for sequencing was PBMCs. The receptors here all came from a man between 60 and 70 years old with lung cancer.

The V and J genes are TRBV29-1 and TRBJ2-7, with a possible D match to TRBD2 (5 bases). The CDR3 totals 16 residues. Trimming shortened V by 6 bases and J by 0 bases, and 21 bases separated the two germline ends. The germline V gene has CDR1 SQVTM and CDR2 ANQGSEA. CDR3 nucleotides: TGCAGCGTCCCGGACTTGCCCGCATACGTCTCCTACGAGCAGTACTTC. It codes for CSVPDLPAYVSYEQYF.

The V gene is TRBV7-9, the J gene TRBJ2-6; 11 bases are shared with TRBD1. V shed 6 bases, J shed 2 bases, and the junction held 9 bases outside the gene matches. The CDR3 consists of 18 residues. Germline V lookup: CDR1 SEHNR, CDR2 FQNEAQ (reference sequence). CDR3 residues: CASSPWTGGTAGANVLTF. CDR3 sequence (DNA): TGTGCCAGCAGTCCCTGGACAGGGGGCACTGCTGGGGCCAACGTCCTGACTTTC.

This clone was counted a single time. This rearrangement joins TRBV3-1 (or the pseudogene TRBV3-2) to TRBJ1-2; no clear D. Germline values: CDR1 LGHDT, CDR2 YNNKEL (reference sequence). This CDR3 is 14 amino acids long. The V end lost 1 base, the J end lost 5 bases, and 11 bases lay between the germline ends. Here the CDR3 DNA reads TGTGCCAGCAGCCAAGGGCTTTGGGAATATGGCTACACCTTC. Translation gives CASSQGLWEYGYTF.

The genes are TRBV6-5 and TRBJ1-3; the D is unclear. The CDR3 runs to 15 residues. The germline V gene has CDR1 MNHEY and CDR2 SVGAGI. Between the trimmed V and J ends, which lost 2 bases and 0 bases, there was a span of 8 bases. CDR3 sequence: CASSYNWGSGNTIYF. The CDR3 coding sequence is TGTGCCAGCAGTTACAACTGGGGCTCTGGAAACACCATATATTTT.

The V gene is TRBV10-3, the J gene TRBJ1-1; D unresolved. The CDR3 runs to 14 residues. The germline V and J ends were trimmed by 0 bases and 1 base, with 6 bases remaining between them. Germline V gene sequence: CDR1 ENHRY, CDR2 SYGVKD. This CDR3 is CAISESAQNTEAFF. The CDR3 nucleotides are TGTGCCATCAGTGAGTCGGCGCAGAACACTGAAGCTTTCTTT.

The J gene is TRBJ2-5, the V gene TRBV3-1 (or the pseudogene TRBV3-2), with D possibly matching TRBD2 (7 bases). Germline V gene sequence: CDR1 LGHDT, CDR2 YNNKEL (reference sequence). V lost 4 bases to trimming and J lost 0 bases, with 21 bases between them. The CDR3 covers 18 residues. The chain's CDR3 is CASSLTAGRGAYQETQYF. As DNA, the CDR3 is TGTGCCAGCAGCCTTACTGCCGGCCGGGGGGCCTACCAAGAGACCCAGTACTTC.

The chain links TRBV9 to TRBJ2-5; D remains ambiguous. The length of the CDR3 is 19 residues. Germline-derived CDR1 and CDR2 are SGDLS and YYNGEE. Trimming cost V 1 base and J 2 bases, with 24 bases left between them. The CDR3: CASSVKGKADTYDQETQYF. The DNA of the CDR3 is TGTGCCAGCAGCGTAAAGGGAAAAGCCGACACTTACGATCAAGAGACCCAGTACTTC.

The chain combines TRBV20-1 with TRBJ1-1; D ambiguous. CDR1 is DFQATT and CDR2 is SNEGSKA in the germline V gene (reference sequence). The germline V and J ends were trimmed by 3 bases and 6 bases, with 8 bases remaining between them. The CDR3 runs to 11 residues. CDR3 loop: CSARATPEAFF. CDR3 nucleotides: TGCAGTGCTAGGGCTACTCCTGAAGCTTTCTTT.

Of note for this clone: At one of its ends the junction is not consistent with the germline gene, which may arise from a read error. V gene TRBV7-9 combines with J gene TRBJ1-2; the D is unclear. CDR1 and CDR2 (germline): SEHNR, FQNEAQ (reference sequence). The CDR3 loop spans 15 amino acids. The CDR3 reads CASSPQGGRDYGHTF. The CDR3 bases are TGTGCCAGCAGCCCACAAGGAGGGAGAGATTATGGCCACACCTTC. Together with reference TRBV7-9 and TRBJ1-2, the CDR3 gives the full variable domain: DTGVSQNPRHKITKRGQNVTFRCDPISEHNRLYWYRQTLGQGPEFLTYFQNEAQLEKSRLLSDRFSAERPKGSFSTLEIQRTEQGDSAMYLCASSPQGGRDYGHTFGSGTRLTVV.

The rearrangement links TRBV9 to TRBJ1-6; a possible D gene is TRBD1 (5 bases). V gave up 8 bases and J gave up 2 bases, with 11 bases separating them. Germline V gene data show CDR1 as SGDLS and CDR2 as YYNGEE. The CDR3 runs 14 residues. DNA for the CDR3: TGTGCCAGTGCCGGGACCACCTATAATTCACCCCTCCACTTT. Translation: CASAGTTYNSPLHF.

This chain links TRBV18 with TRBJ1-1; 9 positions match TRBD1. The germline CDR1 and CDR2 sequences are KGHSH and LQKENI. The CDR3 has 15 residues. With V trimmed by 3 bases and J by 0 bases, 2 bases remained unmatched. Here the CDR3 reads CASSPGQGVNTEAFF. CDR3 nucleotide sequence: TGTGCCAGCTCACCGGGACAGGGCGTGAACACTGAAGCTTTCTTT.

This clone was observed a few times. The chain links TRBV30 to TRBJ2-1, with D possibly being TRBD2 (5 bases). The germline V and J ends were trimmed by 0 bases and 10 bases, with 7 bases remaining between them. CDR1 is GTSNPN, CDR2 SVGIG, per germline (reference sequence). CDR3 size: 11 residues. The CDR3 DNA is TGTGCCTGGAGTGTAACGGGGGAGCAGTTCTTC. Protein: CAWSVTGEQFF. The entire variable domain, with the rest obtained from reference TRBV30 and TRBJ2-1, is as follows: SQTIHQWPATLVQPVGSPLSLECTVEGTSNPNLYWYRQAAGRGLQLLFYSVGIGQISSEVPQNLSASRPQDRQFILSSKKLLLSDSGFYLCAWSVTGEQFFGPGTRLTVL.

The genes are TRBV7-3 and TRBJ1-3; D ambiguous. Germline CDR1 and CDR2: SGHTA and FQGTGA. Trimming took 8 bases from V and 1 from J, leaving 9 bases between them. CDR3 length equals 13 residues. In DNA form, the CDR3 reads TGTGCCAGCGCACCTGATTCTGGAAACACCATATATTTT. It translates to CASAPDSGNTIYF. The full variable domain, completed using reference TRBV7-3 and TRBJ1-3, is GAGVSQTPSNKVTEKGKYVELRCDPISGHTALYWYRQSLGQGPEFLIYFQGTGAADDSGLPNDRFFAVRPEGSVSTLKIQRTERGDSAVYLCASAPDSGNTIYFGEGSWLTVV.

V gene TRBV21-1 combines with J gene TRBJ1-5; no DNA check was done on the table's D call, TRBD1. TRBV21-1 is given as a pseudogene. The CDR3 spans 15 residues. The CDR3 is CASSKIGTGRQPQHF. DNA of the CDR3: TGTGCCAGCAGCAAGATTGGGACAGGGAGGCAGCCCCAGCATTTT.

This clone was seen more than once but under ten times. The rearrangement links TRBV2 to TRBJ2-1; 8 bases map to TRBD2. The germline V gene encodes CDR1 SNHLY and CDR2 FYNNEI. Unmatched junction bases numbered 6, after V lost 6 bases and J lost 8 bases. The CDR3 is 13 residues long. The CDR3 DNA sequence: TGTGCCAGCAGGATGAACGGGGGGGATGAGCAGTTCTTC. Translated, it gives CASRMNGGDEQFF. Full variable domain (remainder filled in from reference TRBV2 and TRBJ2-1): EPEVTQTPSHQVTQMGQEVILRCVPISNHLYFYWYRQILGQKVEFLVSFYNNEISEKSEIFDDQFSVERPDGSNFTLKIRSTKLEDSAMYFCASRMNGGDEQFFGPGTRLTVL.

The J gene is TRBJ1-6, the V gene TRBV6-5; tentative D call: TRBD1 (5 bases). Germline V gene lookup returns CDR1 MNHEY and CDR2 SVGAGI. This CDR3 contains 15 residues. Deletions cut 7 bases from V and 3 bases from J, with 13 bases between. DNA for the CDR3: TGTGCCAGCAAGACGGGGGAAATCTATAATTCACCCCTCCACTTT. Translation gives CASKTGEIYNSPLHF.

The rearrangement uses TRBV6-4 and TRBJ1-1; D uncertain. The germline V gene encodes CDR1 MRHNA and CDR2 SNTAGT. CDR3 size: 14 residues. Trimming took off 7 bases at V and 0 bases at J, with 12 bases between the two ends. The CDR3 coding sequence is TGTGCCAGCAACCCAGCGGTAATGAACACTGAAGCTTTCTTT. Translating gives CASNPAVMNTEAFF.

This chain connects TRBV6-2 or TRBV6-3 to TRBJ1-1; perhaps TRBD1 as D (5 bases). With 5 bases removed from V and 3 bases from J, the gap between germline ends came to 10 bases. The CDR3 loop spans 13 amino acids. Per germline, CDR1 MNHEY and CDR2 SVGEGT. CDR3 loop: CASSHDSYTEAFF. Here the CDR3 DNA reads TGTGCCAGCAGTCACGACAGTTACACTGAAGCTTTCTTT.

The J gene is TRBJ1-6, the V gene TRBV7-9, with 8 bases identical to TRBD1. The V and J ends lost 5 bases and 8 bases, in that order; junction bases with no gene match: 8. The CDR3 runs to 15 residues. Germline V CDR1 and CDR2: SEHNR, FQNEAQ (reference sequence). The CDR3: CASSPDRALDSPLHF. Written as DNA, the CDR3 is TGTGCCAGCAGCCCGGACAGGGCATTGGATTCACCCCTCCACTTT. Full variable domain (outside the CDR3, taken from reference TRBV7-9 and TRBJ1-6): DTGVSQNPRHKITKRGQNVTFRCDPISEHNRLYWYRQTLGQGPEFLTYFQNEAQLEKSRLLSDRFSAERPKGSFSTLEIQRTEQGDSAMYLCASSPDRALDSPLHFGNGTRLTVT.

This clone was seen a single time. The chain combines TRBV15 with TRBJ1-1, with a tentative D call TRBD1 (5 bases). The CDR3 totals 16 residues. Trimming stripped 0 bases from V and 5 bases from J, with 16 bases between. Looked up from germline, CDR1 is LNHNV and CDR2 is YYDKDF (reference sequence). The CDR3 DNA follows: TGTGCCACCAGCAGAGATTTAAGTGTCAGGGTGACTGAAGCTTTCTTT. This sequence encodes CATSRDLSVRVTEAFF.

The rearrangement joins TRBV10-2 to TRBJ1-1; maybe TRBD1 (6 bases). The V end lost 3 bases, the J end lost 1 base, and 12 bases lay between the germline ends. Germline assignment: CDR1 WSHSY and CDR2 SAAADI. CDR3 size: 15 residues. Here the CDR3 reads CASSETGPWNTEAFF. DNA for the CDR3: TGCGCCAGCAGTGAAACAGGGCCCTGGAACACTGAAGCTTTCTTT.

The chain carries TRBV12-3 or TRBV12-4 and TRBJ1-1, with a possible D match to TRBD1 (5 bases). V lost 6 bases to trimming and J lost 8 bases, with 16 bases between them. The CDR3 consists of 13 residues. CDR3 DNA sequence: TGTGCCAGCAGAGCCCCAGCTGGGGGAGAAGCTTTCTTT. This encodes CASRAPAGGEAFF.

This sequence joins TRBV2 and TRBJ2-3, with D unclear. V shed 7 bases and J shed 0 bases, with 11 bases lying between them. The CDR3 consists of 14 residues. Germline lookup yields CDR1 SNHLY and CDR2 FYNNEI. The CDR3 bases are TGTGCCAGCACCCCTGTGGCTAGCACAGATACGCAGTATTTT. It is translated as CASTPVASTDTQYF. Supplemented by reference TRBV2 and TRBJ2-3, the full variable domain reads EPEVTQTPSHQVTQMGQEVILRCVPISNHLYFYWYRQILGQKVEFLVSFYNNEISEKSEIFDDQFSVERPDGSNFTLKIRSTKLEDSAMYFCASTPVASTDTQYFGPGTRLTVL.

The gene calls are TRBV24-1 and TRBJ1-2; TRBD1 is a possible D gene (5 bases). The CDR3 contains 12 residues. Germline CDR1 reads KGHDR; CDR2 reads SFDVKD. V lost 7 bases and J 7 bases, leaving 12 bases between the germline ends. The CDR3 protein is CATSGTESGYTF. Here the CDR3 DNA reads TGTGCCACCAGCGGGACGGAGAGTGGCTACACCTTC.

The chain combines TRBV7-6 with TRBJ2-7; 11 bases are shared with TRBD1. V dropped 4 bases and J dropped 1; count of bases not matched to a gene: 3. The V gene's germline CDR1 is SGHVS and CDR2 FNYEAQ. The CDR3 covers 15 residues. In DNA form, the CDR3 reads TGTGCCAGCAGCTCCGGACAGGGGGCTTCCTACGAGCAGTACTTC. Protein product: CASSSGQGASYEQYF.

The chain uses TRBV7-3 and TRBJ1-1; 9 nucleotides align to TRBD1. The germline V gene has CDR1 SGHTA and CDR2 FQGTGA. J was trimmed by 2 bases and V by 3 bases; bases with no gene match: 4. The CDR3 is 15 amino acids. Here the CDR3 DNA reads TGTGCCAGCAGCTTCACAGGGGGCGGAAACACTGAAGCTTTCTTT. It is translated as CASSFTGGGNTEAFF.

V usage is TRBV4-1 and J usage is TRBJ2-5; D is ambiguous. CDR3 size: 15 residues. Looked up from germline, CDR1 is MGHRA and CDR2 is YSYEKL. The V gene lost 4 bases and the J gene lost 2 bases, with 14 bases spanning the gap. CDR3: CASSPSYTGQETQYF. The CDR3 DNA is TGCGCCAGCAGCCCTTCTTATACGGGTCAAGAGACCCAGTACTTC.

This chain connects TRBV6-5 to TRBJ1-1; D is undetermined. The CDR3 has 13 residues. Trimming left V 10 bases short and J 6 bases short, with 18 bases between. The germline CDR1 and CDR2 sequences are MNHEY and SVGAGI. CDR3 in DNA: TGTGCCACCGAGGACGGATCCCTTCCTGAAGCTTTCTTT. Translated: CATEDGSLPEAFF.

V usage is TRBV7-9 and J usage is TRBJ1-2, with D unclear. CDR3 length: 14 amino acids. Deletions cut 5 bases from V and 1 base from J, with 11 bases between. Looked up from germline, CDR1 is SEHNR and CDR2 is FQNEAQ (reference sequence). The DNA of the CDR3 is TGTGCCAGCAGCCCAGACGCCATTAACTATGGCTACACCTTC. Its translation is CASSPDAINYGYTF.